This note documents a single TCR beta chain sequence. The sample belongs to a study of blood T cell repertoires in COVID-19. On the study more broadly: Collection of acute and convalescent COVID-19 samples took place in the United States, Italy and Spain. Sample material is recorded as cDNA or gDNA derived from T cells, B-cell-depleted T cells, or PBMCs.

Trimming left V 7 bases short and J 7 bases short, with 7 bases between. CDR3 length equals 10 residues. Germline V gene data show CDR1 as MNHEY and CDR2 as SVGAGI. Authors' data handling: For nucleated cells, counts were estimated from reference gene primer amplification. Produced via immunoSEQ multiplex PCR; TCRdb's table is partial and in-frame only. That table supplies the V and J calls and clone size; D and trimming were determined from the DNA. There are around 100,000 clones in the sample; more than 80% occur only once, and about 24% lies in the top ten. This TCR derives from a human donor in a cohort sampled during active COVID-19. The J gene is TRBJ1-2, the V gene TRBV6-5; tentative D call: TRBD1 (6 bases). The material sequenced was peripheral blood. The CDR3 reads CASTDSGYTF. The CDR3 bases are TGTGCCAGCACGGACAGTGGCTACACCTTC.